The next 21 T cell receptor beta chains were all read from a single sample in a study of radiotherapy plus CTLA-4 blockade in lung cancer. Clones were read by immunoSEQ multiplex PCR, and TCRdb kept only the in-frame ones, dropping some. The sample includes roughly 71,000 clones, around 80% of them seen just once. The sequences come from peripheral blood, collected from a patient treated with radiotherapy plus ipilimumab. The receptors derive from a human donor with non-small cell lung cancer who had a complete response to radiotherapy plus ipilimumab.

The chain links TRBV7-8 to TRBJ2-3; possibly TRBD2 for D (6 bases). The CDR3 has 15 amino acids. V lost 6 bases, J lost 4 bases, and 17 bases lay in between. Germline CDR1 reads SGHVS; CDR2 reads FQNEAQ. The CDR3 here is CASSKEGRSPDTQYF. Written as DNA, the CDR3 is TGTGCCAGCAGTAAGGAGGGCCGGTCCCCAGATACGCAGTATTTT.

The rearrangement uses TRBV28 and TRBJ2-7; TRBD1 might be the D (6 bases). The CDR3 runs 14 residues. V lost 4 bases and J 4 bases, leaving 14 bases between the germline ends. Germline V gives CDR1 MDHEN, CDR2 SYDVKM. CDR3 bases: TGTGCCAGCAGTTCCCGACTACAGGGTTACGAGCAGTACGTC. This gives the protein CASSSRLQGYEQYV.

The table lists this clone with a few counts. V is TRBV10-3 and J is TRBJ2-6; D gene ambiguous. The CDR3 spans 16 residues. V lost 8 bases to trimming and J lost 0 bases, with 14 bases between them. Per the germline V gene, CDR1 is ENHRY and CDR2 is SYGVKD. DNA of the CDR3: TGTGCCATCCAAGCCTCTAAGGGCTCTGGGGCCAACGTCCTGACTTTC. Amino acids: CAIQASKGSGANVLTF.

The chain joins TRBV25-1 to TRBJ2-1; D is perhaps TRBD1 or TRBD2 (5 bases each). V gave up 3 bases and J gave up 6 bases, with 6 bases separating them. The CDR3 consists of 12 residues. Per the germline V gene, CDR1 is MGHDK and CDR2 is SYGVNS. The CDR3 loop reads CASSERGNEQFF. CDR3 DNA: TGTGCCAGCAGTGAGAGGGGCAATGAGCAGTTCTTC.

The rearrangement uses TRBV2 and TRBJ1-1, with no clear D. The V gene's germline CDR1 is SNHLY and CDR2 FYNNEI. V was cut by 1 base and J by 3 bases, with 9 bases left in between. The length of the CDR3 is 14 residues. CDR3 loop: CASSEEGPYTEAFF. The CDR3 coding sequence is TGTGCCAGCAGTGAAGAAGGACCCTACACTGAAGCTTTCTTT.

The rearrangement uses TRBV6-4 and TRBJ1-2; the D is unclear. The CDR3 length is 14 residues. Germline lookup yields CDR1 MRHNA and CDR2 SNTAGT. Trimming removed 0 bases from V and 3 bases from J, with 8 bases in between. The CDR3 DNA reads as TGTGCCAGCAGTGACTCGGACCGCGACTATGGCTACACCTTC. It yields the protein CASSDSDRDYGYTF.

The CDR3 DNA sequence: TGTGCCAGCAGCTCCGGGAGCACTGAAGCTTTCTTT. Translating it yields CASSSGSTEAFF. This chain links TRBV7-9 with TRBJ1-1, with D unresolved. This CDR3 is 12 amino acids long. V was shortened by 4 bases and J by 4 bases, with 7 bases between the two germline ends. In germline, CDR1 is SEHNR, CDR2 FQNEAQ (reference sequence).

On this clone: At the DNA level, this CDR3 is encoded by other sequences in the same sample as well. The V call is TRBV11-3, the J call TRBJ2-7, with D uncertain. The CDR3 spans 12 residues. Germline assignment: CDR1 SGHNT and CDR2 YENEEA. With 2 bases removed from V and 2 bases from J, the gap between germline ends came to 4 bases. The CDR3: CASSLFPYEQYV. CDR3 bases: TGTGCCAGCAGCTTATTCCCCTACGAGCAGTACGTC.

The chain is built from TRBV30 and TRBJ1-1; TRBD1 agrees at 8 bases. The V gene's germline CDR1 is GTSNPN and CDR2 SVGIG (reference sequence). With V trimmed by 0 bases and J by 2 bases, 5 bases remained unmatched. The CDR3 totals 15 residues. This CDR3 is CAWSVLGQGNTEAFF. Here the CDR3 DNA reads TGTGCCTGGAGTGTACTTGGACAGGGAAACACTGAAGCTTTCTTT.

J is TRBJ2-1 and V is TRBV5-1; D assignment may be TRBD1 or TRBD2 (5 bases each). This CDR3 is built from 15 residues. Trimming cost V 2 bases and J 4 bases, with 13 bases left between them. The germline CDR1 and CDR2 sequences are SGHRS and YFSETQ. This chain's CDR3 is CASSFTGTEYNEQFF. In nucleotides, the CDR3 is TGCGCCAGCAGCTTCACCGGGACGGAGTACAATGAGCAGTTCTTC.

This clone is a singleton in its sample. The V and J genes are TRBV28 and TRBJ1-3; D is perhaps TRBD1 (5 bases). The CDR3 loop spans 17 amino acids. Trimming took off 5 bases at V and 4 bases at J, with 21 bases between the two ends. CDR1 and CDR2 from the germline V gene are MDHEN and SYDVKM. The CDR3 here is CASSQGRPGRIGNTIYF. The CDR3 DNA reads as TGTGCCAGCAGTCAAGGCCGTCCGGGACGGATAGGAAACACCATATATTTT. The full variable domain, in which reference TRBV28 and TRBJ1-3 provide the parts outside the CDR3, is DVKVTQSSRYLVKRTGEKVFLECVQDMDHENMFWYRQDPGLGLRLIYFSYDVKMKEKGDIPEGYSVSREKKERFSLILESASTNQTSMYLCASSQGRPGRIGNTIYFGEGSWLTVV.

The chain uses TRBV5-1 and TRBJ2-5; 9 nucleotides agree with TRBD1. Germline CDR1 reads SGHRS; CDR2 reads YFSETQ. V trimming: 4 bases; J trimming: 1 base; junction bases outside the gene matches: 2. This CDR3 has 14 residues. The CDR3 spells CASSETGGQETQYF. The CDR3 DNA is TGCGCCAGCAGCGAGACAGGGGGCCAAGAGACCCAGTACTTC.

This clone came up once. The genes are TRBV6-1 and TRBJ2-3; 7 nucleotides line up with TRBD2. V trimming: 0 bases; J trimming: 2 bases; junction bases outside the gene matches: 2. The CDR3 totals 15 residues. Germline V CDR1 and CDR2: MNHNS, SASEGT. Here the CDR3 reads CASSEAGTITDTQYF. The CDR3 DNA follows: TGTGCCAGCAGTGAAGCGGGGACTATCACAGATACGCAGTATTTT.

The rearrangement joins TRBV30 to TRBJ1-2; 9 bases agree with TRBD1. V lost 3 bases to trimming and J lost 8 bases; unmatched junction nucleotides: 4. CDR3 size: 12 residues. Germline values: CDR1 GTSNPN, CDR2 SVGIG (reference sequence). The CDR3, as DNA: TGTGCCTGGAGGCGGGACAGGGTAGGCTACACCTTC. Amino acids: CAWRRDRVGYTF.

The CDR3 sequence is CATKKWEGGYNEQFF. As DNA, the CDR3 is TGTGCCACCAAAAAATGGGAGGGCGGCTACAATGAGCAGTTCTTC. The rearrangement joins TRBV19 to TRBJ2-1, with 7 bases that match TRBD2. The germline CDR1 and CDR2 sequences are LNHDA and SQIVND (reference sequence). There are 15 residues in the CDR3. V lost 10 bases to trimming and J lost 3 bases; unmatched junction nucleotides: 12. Using reference TRBV19 and TRBJ2-1 for the parts outside the CDR3, the full variable domain is DGGITQSPKYLFRKEGQNVTLSCEQNLNHDAMYWYRQDPGQGLRLIYYSQIVNDFQKGDIAEGYSVSREKKESFPLTVTSAQKNPTAFYLCATKKWEGGYNEQFFGPGTRLTVL.

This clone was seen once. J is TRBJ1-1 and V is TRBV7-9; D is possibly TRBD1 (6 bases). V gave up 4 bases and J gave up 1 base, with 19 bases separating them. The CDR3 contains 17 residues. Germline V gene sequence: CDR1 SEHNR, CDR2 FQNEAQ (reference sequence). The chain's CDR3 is CASSSEGPTGWNTEAFF. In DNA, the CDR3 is TGTGCCAGCAGCTCAGAGGGGCCGACAGGCTGGAACACTGAAGCTTTCTTT.

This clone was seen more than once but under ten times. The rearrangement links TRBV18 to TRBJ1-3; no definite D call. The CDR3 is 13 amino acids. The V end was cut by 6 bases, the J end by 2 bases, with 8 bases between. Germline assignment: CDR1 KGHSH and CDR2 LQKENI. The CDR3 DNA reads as TGTGCCAGCTCTCAGCGGGCTGGAAACACCATATATTTT. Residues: CASSQRAGNTIYF.

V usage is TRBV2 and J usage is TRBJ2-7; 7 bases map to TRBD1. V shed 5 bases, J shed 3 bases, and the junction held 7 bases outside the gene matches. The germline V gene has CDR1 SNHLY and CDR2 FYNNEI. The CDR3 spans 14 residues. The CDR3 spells CASSFPGQSYEQYF. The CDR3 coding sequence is TGTGCCAGCAGTTTTCCGGGACAGAGCTACGAGCAGTACTTC.

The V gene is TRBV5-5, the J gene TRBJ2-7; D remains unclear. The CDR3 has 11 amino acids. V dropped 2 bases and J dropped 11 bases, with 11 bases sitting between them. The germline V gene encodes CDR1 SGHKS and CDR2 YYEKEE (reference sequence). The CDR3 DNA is TGTGCCAGCAGCTTCGAATGGACGGAGTACGTC. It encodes CASSFEWTEYV.

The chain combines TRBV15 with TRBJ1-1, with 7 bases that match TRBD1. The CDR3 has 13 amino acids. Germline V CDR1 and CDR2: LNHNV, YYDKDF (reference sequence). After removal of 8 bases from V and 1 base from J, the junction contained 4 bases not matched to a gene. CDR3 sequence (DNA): TGTGCCACCCGCCGACAGGGGAACACTGAAGCTTTCTTT. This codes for CATRRQGNTEAFF.

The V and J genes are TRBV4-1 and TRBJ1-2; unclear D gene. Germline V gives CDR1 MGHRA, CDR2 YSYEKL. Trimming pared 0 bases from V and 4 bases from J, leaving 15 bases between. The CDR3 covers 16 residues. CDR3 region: CASSQEYSRDGYGYTF. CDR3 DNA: TGCGCCAGCAGCCAAGAATATTCCCGGGATGGCTATGGCTACACCTTC.